This T cell receptor (beta chain) emerged from a study of T-cell memory formation after mild COVID-19. This clonotype was observed a handful of times. TCRdb re-derived calls from the 5' RACE reads in MiXCR, one entry per CDR3 protein. The table shows around 99,000 distinct CDR3 sequences, with approximately 15% occurring only once. The CDR3 extends over 14 amino acids. Deletions cut 0 bases from V and 5 bases from J, with 11 bases between. Per the germline V gene, CDR1 is SGHDT and CDR2 is YYEEEE. The sequenced sample was PBMCs or a T cell subset sorted from them (not recorded which). This TCR was sampled from a man aged 18 to 35 who had mild COVID-19 (a few samples of this study predate the infection). Cell type and time point are not known. This chain links TRBV5-6 with TRBJ1-2, with D tentatively TRBD1 (5 bases). The CDR3 DNA follows: TGTGCCAGCAGCTTGGCCGGGACTCGGTATGGCTACACCTTC. Protein product: CASSLAGTRYGYTF.